Each of the 23 T cell receptor beta chains below was sequenced from the same sample in a study of T cell responses to AZD1222 COVID-19 vaccine. This table comes from immunoSEQ multiplex PCR, and its TCRdb copy is limited to in-frame clones, with some not included. The sample shows around 99,000 clones, around 90% of them seen only once. The sequencing here drew on peripheral blood, taken on day 0 of AZD1222 vaccination. Receptors originate from an adult in good health.

V usage is TRBV5-8 and J usage is TRBJ1-5, with D unresolved. Trimming shortened V by 7 bases and J by 11 bases, and 22 bases separated the two germline ends. The CDR3 extends over 14 amino acids. Germline V gene data show CDR1 as SGHTS and CDR2 as YDEGEE. For the CDR3, the DNA is TGTGCCAGCTGCCACCCCCCGGGGTCCCAGGCCCAGCATTTT. It specifies CASCHPPGSQAQHF.

This chain connects TRBV6-1 to TRBJ2-7; a weak D match, TRBD1 (5 bases). Trimming took 2 bases from V and 7 from J, leaving 18 bases between them. CDR3 length: 15 amino acids. CDR1 is MNHNS, CDR2 SASEGT, per germline. The CDR3 bases are TGTGCCAGCAGTGAACCACCGGACACCCTCCTGGAGCAGTACTTC. This sequence encodes CASSEPPDTLLEQYF.

The chain combines TRBV5-1 with TRBJ2-5; 8 bases fit TRBD2. This CDR3 comprises 15 residues. CDR1 and CDR2 (germline): SGHRS, YFSETQ. V lost 4 bases, J lost 4 bases, and 9 bases stayed unmatched. The CDR3: CASSLVGTSGETQYF. For the CDR3, the DNA is TGCGCCAGCAGCCTGGTAGGGACTAGTGGAGAGACCCAGTACTTC.

The V and J genes are TRBV28 and TRBJ1-2; D is ambiguous. The germline V and J ends were trimmed by 8 bases and 0 bases, with 16 bases remaining between them. CDR3 length: 15 amino acids. Germline V gene sequence: CDR1 MDHEN, CDR2 SYDVKM. The CDR3 DNA reads as TGTGCCAGCTTGTACAGCGCTACCCCTAACTATGGCTACACCTTC. Amino acid sequence: CASLYSATPNYGYTF.

The chain employs TRBV11-2 and TRBJ1-2; 7 nucleotides align to TRBD1. V gave up 4 bases and J gave up 7 bases; unmatched junction bases: 3. CDR3 length: 12 residues. The germline gives CDR1 SGHAT, CDR2 FQNNGV. This CDR3 reads CASSSSGGGYTF. Written as DNA, the CDR3 is TGTGCCAGCAGCTCATCAGGGGGTGGCTACACCTTC. Supplemented by reference TRBV11-2 and TRBJ1-2, the full variable domain reads EAGVAQSPRYKIIEKRQSVAFWCNPISGHATLYWYQQILGQGPKLLIQFQNNGVVDDSQLPKDRFSAERLKGVDSTLKIQPAKLEDSAVYLCASSSSGGGYTFGSGTRLTVV.

This rearrangement joins TRBV5-1 to TRBJ1-4; D is possibly TRBD1 (6 bases). Looked up from germline, CDR1 is SGHRS and CDR2 is YFSETQ. The CDR3 runs to 15 residues. V dropped 2 bases and J dropped 5 bases, with 13 bases sitting between them. This chain's CDR3 is CASSFSGERNEKLFF. CDR3 DNA: TGCGCCAGCAGCTTTTCAGGGGAAAGGAATGAAAAACTGTTTTTT.

In this sample, this clone turned up once. The rearrangement links TRBV4-3 to TRBJ2-3; 7 bases agree with TRBD1. This CDR3 contains 20 residues. Germline V gives CDR1 LGHNA, CDR2 YSLEER. V lost 0 bases, J lost 7 bases, and 22 bases stayed unmatched. CDR3 nucleotide sequence: TGCGCCAGCAGCCAAGATCCCCCTGGGGCAGGGGGTAAGGCCGGGCATACGCAGTATTTT. It translates to CASSQDPPGAGGKAGHTQYF.

The chain joins TRBV3-1 (or the pseudogene TRBV3-2) to TRBJ2-2; no clear D. V was trimmed by 4 bases and J by 6 bases, leaving 9 bases between them. CDR3 length: 13 amino acids. Germline CDR1 reads LGHDT; CDR2 reads YNNKEL (reference sequence). CDR3 nucleotides: TGTGCCAGCAGCCTGGTAGAGGCCGGGGAGCTGTTTTTT. Amino acids: CASSLVEAGELFF.

This clone has only one observation. The chain joins TRBV7-6 to TRBJ2-3; D ambiguous. Between the trimmed V and J ends, which lost 1 base and 0 bases, there was a span of 11 bases. Germline V gives CDR1 SGHVS, CDR2 FNYEAQ. CDR3 size: 16 residues. The CDR3 DNA follows: TGTGCCAGCAGCTTAGGCTACAGCGATAGCACAGATACGCAGTATTTT. Its protein is CASSLGYSDSTDTQYF.

The V gene is TRBV6-6, the J gene TRBJ2-3; D is uncertain. Germline values: CDR1 MNHNY, CDR2 SVGAGI (reference sequence). Trimming removed 5 bases at V and 2 bases at J, with 8 bases between. The CDR3 loop spans 13 amino acids. CDR3 region: CASSLPNTDTQYF. In DNA form, the CDR3 reads TGTGCCAGCAGTCTCCCAAACACAGATACGCAGTATTTT.

The genes are TRBV7-2 and TRBJ1-5; unclear D gene. The length of the CDR3 is 12 residues. V was pared by 4 bases and J by 9 bases, with 10 bases between. The germline CDR1 and CDR2 sequences are SGHTA and FQGNSA. The CDR3 is CASSSRDLPQHF. As DNA, the CDR3 is TGTGCCAGCAGCTCCCGGGATCTGCCCCAGCATTTT.

The genes are TRBV4-1 and TRBJ1-5, with D perhaps TRBD1 (5 bases). The V and J ends lost 1 base and 8 bases respectively, with 18 bases between them. Germline lookup yields CDR1 MGHRA and CDR2 YSYEKL. The CDR3 consists of 16 residues. In DNA, the CDR3 is TGCGCCAGCAGCCAAGTGGGTGACAGCGGTAAGAAGCCCCAGCATTTT. Amino acids: CASSQVGDSGKKPQHF.

V gene TRBV29-1 combines with J gene TRBJ1-1; D uncertain. The V end lost 4 bases, the J end lost 6 bases, and 15 bases lay between the germline ends. The germline CDR1 and CDR2 sequences are SQVTM and ANQGSEA. This CDR3 has 13 amino acids. CDR3 bases: TGCAGCGTTGTGCGGGGAGGAGGTGCTGAAGCTTTCTTT. Amino acid sequence: CSVVRGGGAEAFF.

The J gene is TRBJ2-3, the V gene TRBV7-3, with D tentatively TRBD2 (6 bases). The V and J ends lost 4 bases and 4 bases respectively, with 9 bases between them. The length of the CDR3 is 13 residues. The germline V gene encodes CDR1 SGHTA and CDR2 FQGTGA. DNA for the CDR3: TGTGCCAGCAGCTCGACTAGGGCAGATACGCAGTATTTT. Protein sequence: CASSSTRADTQYF.

This clone was recorded once. This chain joins TRBV30 and TRBJ1-5; D call uncertain. This CDR3 contains 13 residues. V was trimmed by 2 bases and J by 5 bases, leaving 10 bases between them. Germline V CDR1 and CDR2: GTSNPN, SVGIG (reference sequence). CDR3 sequence (DNA): TGTGCCTGGAGTTTTCTTTCCGATCAGCCCCAGCATTTT. Protein sequence: CAWSFLSDQPQHF. The variable domain in full, with the rest retrieved from reference TRBV30 and TRBJ1-5, is SQTIHQWPATLVQPVGSPLSLECTVEGTSNPNLYWYRQAAGRGLQLLFYSVGIGQISSEVPQNLSASRPQDRQFILSSKKLLLSDSGFYLCAWSFLSDQPQHFGDGTRLSIL.

The rearrangement joins TRBV7-9 to TRBJ2-2; 8 bases are a match to TRBD2. In germline, CDR1 is SEHNR, CDR2 FQNEAQ (reference sequence). The CDR3 is 15 residues long. The junction had 6 bases not matched to a gene; V was cut back by 5 bases and J by 4 bases. CDR3 sequence (DNA): TGTGCCAGCAGCACCGGGACTAGTGGCACCGGGGAGCTGTTTTTT. It translates to CASSTGTSGTGELFF.

This chain uses TRBV19 with TRBJ1-2; possible D gene TRBD1, 6 bases. The CDR3 runs to 13 residues. V lost 7 bases, J lost 4 bases, and 13 bases lay in between. The germline gives CDR1 LNHDA, CDR2 SQIVND (reference sequence). The CDR3 DNA follows: TGTGCCAGTACCCACAGGGCCCTCTATGGCTACACCTTC. This sequence encodes CASTHRALYGYTF.

The CDR3 bases are TGTGCCAGCAGCCACCCGGCTGGGGAAAAACTGTTTTTT. Protein product: CASSHPAGEKLFF. The chain couples TRBV21-1 to TRBJ1-4. TRBV21-1 is recorded as a pseudogene. CDR3 size: 13 residues.

The rearrangement links TRBV3-1 (or the pseudogene TRBV3-2) to TRBJ1-2; 7 bases are shared with TRBD1. The CDR3 runs 16 residues. Looked up from germline, CDR1 is LGHDT and CDR2 is YNNKEL (reference sequence). J was trimmed by 4 bases and V by 4 bases; bases with no gene match: 12. This CDR3 reads CASSRDSGGFLYGYTF. CDR3 coding DNA: TGTGCCAGCAGCCGGGACAGCGGAGGGTTCCTCTATGGCTACACCTTC.

V and J are TRBV5-4 and TRBJ2-7, with a weak D call TRBD1 (6 bases). The V end was cut by 6 bases, the J end by 1 base, with 14 bases between. The germline V gene encodes CDR1 SGHNT and CDR2 YYREEE (reference sequence). The CDR3 covers 14 residues. The CDR3 sequence is CASTQDSPSYEQYF. The DNA for the CDR3 is TGTGCCAGCACCCAGGACAGCCCTTCCTACGAGCAGTACTTC.

This chain connects TRBV7-9 to TRBJ2-3, with 12 bases fitting TRBD2. The CDR3 contains 15 residues. J was trimmed by 4 bases and V by 9 bases; bases with no gene match: 8. Germline CDR1 SEHNR, CDR2 FQNEAQ (reference sequence). In DNA form, the CDR3 reads TGTGCCAGTGGGAAGACTAGCGGGAGCGCAGATACGCAGTATTTT. It specifies CASGKTSGSADTQYF.

The gene calls are TRBV6-5 and TRBJ1-6, with D possibly matching TRBD1 (6 bases). The length of the CDR3 is 14 residues. Germline-derived CDR1 and CDR2 are MNHEY and SVGAGI. The V end was cut by 5 bases, the J end by 7 bases, with 12 bases between. DNA of the CDR3: TGTGCCAGCAGTAAACAGGGCTGGAATTCACCCCTCCACTTT. It translates to CASSKQGWNSPLHF.

This chain connects TRBV4-2 to TRBJ1-1, with TRBD1 matching 7 bases. Germline-derived CDR1 and CDR2 are LGHNA and YNFKEQ. The V gene end was trimmed by 0 bases and the J gene end by 7 bases; junction bases not matched to a gene: 5. CDR3 size: 14 residues. CDR3 protein: CASSQEWDSREAFF. CDR3 in DNA: TGTGCCAGCAGCCAAGAATGGGACAGCCGTGAAGCTTTCTTT.